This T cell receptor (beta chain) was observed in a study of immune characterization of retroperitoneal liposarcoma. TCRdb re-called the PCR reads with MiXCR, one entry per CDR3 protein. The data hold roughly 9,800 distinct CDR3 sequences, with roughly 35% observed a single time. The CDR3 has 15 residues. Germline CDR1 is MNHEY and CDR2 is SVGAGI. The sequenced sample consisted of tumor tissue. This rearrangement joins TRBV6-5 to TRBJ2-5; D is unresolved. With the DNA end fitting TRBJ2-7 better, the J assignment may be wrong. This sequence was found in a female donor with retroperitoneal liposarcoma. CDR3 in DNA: TGTGCCAGCAGTGACCTCGGATGGTCTCTTTACGAGCAGTACTTC. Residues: CASSDLGWSLYEQYF.